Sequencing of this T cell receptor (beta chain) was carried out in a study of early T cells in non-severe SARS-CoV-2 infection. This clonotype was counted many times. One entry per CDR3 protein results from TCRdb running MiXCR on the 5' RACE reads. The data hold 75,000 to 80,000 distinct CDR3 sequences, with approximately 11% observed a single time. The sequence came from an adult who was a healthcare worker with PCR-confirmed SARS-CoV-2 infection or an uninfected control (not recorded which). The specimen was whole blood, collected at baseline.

CDR3 sequence (DNA): TGTGCCAGCGGTATCTCGGGGGCGGACTATGGCTACACCTTC. Amino acids: CASGISGADYGYTF. The chain has TRBV12-3 or TRBV12-4 and TRBJ1-2, with D possibly TRBD1 on 6 matching bases. V was shortened by 8 bases and J by 3 bases, with 16 bases between the two germline ends. The CDR3 runs 14 residues.